A single sample gave rise to the 32 T cell receptor beta chains below, sequenced in a study of blood T cell repertoires in COVID-19. Method: immunoSEQ multiplex PCR; TCRdb's copy keeps in-frame clones and lacks some. The sample contains over 130,000 clones, roughly 85% of which appear only once. Sequencing was performed on peripheral blood. Receptors were obtained from a man in his sixties or seventies with acute or convalescent COVID-19.

In this sample, this clone turned up once. The chain uses TRBV5-8 and TRBJ2-4; 9 bases are a match to TRBD1. CDR3 length: 15 residues. The V segment lost 8 bases and the J segment 6 bases; nucleotides outside the gene matches: 12. Looked up from germline, CDR1 is SGHTS and CDR2 is YDEGEE. The CDR3 coding sequence is TGTGCCAGAAACAGGGGGCGAGCTGGAGGAAACATTCAGTACTTC. Translated: CARNRGRAGGNIQYF.

Details on this clone: The same CDR3 also results from other DNA sequences found in this sample. The chain employs TRBV2 and TRBJ1-5, with a weak D call TRBD1 (5 bases). The CDR3 sequence is 14 residues long. Trimming removed 4 bases at V and 3 bases at J, with 10 bases between. Per germline, CDR1 SNHLY and CDR2 FYNNEI. The CDR3, as DNA: TGTGCCAGCAGTGGTCAGGGAATCAATCAGCCCCAGCATTTT. Translated, it gives CASSGQGINQPQHF.

J is TRBJ2-1 and V is TRBV7-9; D is undetermined. V lost 2 bases, J lost 9 bases, and 8 bases lay in between. The CDR3 runs 12 residues. Germline V CDR1 and CDR2: SEHNR, FQNEAQ (reference sequence). CDR3 nucleotide sequence: TGTGCCAGCAGCTTACCTATTGGTGAGCAGTTCTTC. Residues: CASSLPIGEQFF.

V and J are TRBV5-4 and TRBJ1-1; possibly TRBD1 for D (6 bases). CDR1 and CDR2 (germline): SGHNT, YYREEE (reference sequence). The ends were cut back, 1 base at V and 3 bases at J, with 10 bases in the middle. The CDR3 has 14 residues. The CDR3 here is CASSLPGQYTEAFF. CDR3 DNA: TGTGCCAGCAGCTTGCCGGGACAATACACTGAAGCTTTCTTT.

This chain joins TRBV7-8 and TRBJ1-2; 8 positions agree with TRBD1. V lost 4 bases to trimming and J lost 8 bases; unmatched junction nucleotides: 12. There are 15 residues in the CDR3. Looked up from germline, CDR1 is SGHVS and CDR2 is FQNEAQ. In nucleotides, the CDR3 is TGTGCCAGCAGCTCACAGGACAGGGAATACAGGGGCTACACCTTC. Residues: CASSSQDREYRGYTF.

The chain employs TRBV6-5 and TRBJ1-5; a weak D match, TRBD1 (5 bases). This CDR3 comprises 16 residues. Trimming removed 0 bases at V and 2 bases at J, with 11 bases between. CDR1 and CDR2 from the germline V gene are MNHEY and SVGAGI. CDR3 DNA: TGTGCCAGCAGTTACTCGATTGCGGGGGGCAATCAGCCCCAGCATTTT. The encoded protein is CASSYSIAGGNQPQHF.

The chain joins TRBV19 to TRBJ2-5; 7 positions agree with TRBD2. V shed 9 bases, J shed 1 base, and the junction held 5 bases outside the gene matches. The CDR3 extends over 13 amino acids. Germline CDR1 is LNHDA and CDR2 is SQIVND (reference sequence). The CDR3 is CASAGRAQETQYF. CDR3 coding DNA: TGTGCCAGCGCAGGGAGGGCCCAAGAGACCCAGTACTTC.

The count of this clone is one. V gene TRBV6-5 combines with J gene TRBJ1-5; 8 bases align to TRBD1. The germline V gene has CDR1 MNHEY and CDR2 SVGAGI. The CDR3 consists of 13 residues. Trimming at V came to 4 bases and at J to 5 bases, leaving 1 base not matched to a gene. The CDR3: CASSLTGDQPQHF. The CDR3 DNA sequence: TGTGCCAGCAGTTTGACAGGGGATCAGCCCCAGCATTTT.

The chain joins TRBV5-6 to TRBJ2-5, with 9 positions matching TRBD2. Germline CDR1 and CDR2: SGHDT and YYEEEE. V shed 4 bases and J 7 bases; nucleotides not matched to a gene: 14. This CDR3 spans 16 amino acids. In DNA form, the CDR3 reads TGTGCCAGCAGCGGGGGACTTGCGGGAGGGCAGGGGACCCAGTACTTC. Residues: CASSGGLAGGQGTQYF.

The V call is TRBV6-2 or TRBV6-3, the J call TRBJ2-2; TRBD2 matches at 10 bases. Germline CDR1 reads MNHEY; CDR2 reads SVGEGT. The CDR3 runs 14 residues. J was trimmed by 5 bases and V by 4 bases; bases with no gene match: 1. CDR3 sequence (DNA): TGTGCCAGCAGTTCTAGCGGGAGAACCGGGGAGCTGTTTTTT. Residues: CASSSSGRTGELFF.

This clone was detected once. The V gene is TRBV6-1, the J gene TRBJ1-3; D ambiguous. Per germline, CDR1 MNHNS and CDR2 SASEGT. The CDR3 extends over 15 amino acids. Between the trimmed V and J ends, which lost 3 bases and 0 bases, there was a span of 9 bases. In DNA form, the CDR3 reads TGTGCCAGCAGTGATGGATCAGGCTCTGGAAACACCATATATTTT. Translated, it gives CASSDGSGSGNTIYF.

The genes are TRBV7-9 and TRBJ2-5; 8 positions match TRBD1. The CDR3 covers 15 residues. The V and J ends lost 5 bases and 5 bases, in that order; junction bases with no gene match: 10. Germline CDR1 and CDR2: SEHNR and FQNEAQ (reference sequence). The chain's CDR3 is CASSKRQGMGETQYF. The DNA for the CDR3 is TGTGCCAGCAGCAAAAGACAGGGGATGGGGGAGACCCAGTACTTC.

The chain links TRBV7-3 to TRBJ1-3; no firm D call. CDR1 is SGHTA and CDR2 is FQGTGA in the germline V gene. CDR3 size: 18 residues. The V gene lost 0 bases and the J gene lost 2 bases, with 17 bases spanning the gap. In DNA, the CDR3 is TGTGCCAGCAGCTTAACGTTTTCGGGTCGAAGGACTGGAAACACCATATATTTT. This sequence encodes CASSLTFSGRRTGNTIYF.

This chain uses TRBV5-8 with TRBJ1-2; perhaps TRBD1 as D (6 bases). V lost 1 base and J lost 6, with 16 bases in between. The CDR3 totals 15 residues. Germline V lookup: CDR1 SGHTS, CDR2 YDEGEE. The chain's CDR3 is CASSLYYRTADGYTF. Written as DNA, the CDR3 is TGTGCCAGCAGCTTGTATTATAGGACAGCCGATGGCTACACCTTC. The full variable domain, rest sourced from reference TRBV5-8 and TRBJ1-2, is EAGVTQSPTHLIKTRGQQATLRCSPISGHTSVYWYQQALGLGLQFLLWYDEGEERNRGNFPPRFSGRQFPNYSSELNVNALELEDSALYLCASSLYYRTADGYTFGSGTRLTVV.

This rearrangement joins TRBV6-2 or TRBV6-3 to TRBJ2-5; D perhaps matches TRBD1 (6 bases). Deletions cut 6 bases from V and 4 bases from J, with 24 bases between. Germline CDR1 and CDR2: MNHEY and SVGEGT. This CDR3 region has 17 residues. The chain's CDR3 is CASSPTVQGMGAETQYF. DNA of the CDR3: TGTGCCAGCAGCCCCACCGTACAGGGTATGGGGGCAGAGACCCAGTACTTC.

This chain connects TRBV5-1 to TRBJ1-6; a possible D gene is TRBD1 (5 bases). The CDR3 is made up of 15 amino acids. The germline V and J ends were trimmed by 2 bases and 10 bases, with 16 bases remaining between them. Per germline, CDR1 SGHRS and CDR2 YFSETQ. The CDR3 spells CASSFTGDRDSPLHF. Here the CDR3 DNA reads TGCGCCAGCAGCTTCACGGGAGATAGGGACTCACCCCTCCACTTT. The full variable domain, completed using reference TRBV5-1 and TRBJ1-6, is KAGVTQTPRYLIKTRGQQVTLSCSPISGHRSVSWYQQTPGQGLQFLFEYFSETQRNKGNFPGRFSGRQFSNSRSEMNVSTLELGDSALYLCASSFTGDRDSPLHFGNGTRLTVT.

This clone occurred once. This CDR3 is CASSFTGTGYNEQFF. The DNA for the CDR3 is TGTGCCAGCAGTTTTACCGGGACAGGGTACAATGAGCAGTTCTTC. V usage is TRBV5-6 and J usage is TRBJ2-1; 9 nucleotides align to TRBD1. The CDR3 length is 15 residues. In germline, CDR1 is SGHDT, CDR2 YYEEEE. The J segment lost 4 bases and the V segment lost 5 bases, leaving 7 bases of the junction unmatched.

The rearrangement links TRBV5-1 to TRBJ2-7, with 11 positions matching TRBD2. Germline assignment: CDR1 SGHRS and CDR2 YFSETQ. V was pared by 1 base and J by 1 base, with 10 bases of the junction left unmatched. The CDR3 is 18 residues long. The chain's CDR3 is CASSLSPGLAGYSYEQYF. The CDR3 nucleotides read TGCGCCAGCAGCTTGTCCCCCGGACTAGCGGGTTATTCCTACGAGCAGTACTTC.

The chain uses TRBV24-1 and TRBJ2-3; D is uncertain. CDR3 length: 15 amino acids. Trimming pared 3 bases from V and 3 bases from J, leaving 12 bases between. Germline CDR1 and CDR2: KGHDR and SFDVKD. The DNA for the CDR3 is TGTGCCACCAGTGATGCAGGCCTAACGACAGATACGCAGTATTTT. This codes for CATSDAGLTTDTQYF.

The rearrangement joins TRBV7-2 to TRBJ2-1, with 12 bases matching TRBD2. The V gene end was trimmed by 1 base and the J gene end by 14 bases; junction bases not matched to a gene: 18. The length of the CDR3 is 18 residues. Per the germline V gene, CDR1 is SGHTA and CDR2 is FQGNSA. This chain's CDR3 is CASSLVLAGGSSARGEFF. The CDR3 region has the DNA TGTGCCAGCAGCTTAGTACTAGCGGGAGGTAGCTCTGCACGGGGGGAGTTCTTC.

The rearrangement uses TRBV28 and TRBJ2-1; 7 bases line up with TRBD2. V shed 8 bases, J shed 3 bases, and the junction held 22 bases outside the gene matches. Germline-derived CDR1 and CDR2 are MDHEN and SYDVKM. There are 19 residues in the CDR3. The CDR3 loop reads CASPSSLAVPKLVYNEQFF. The CDR3 DNA sequence: TGTGCCAGCCCTTCAAGTCTAGCGGTGCCCAAGCTCGTCTACAATGAGCAGTTCTTC.

V and J are TRBV4-3 and TRBJ1-2, with TRBD1 matching over 9 bases. V shed 4 bases and J 2 bases; nucleotides not matched to a gene: 5. The CDR3 totals 15 residues. Per the germline V gene, CDR1 is LGHNA and CDR2 is YSLEER. The CDR3 DNA reads TGCGCCAGCAGCCCCGGGACAGGGTCGAACTATGGCTACACCTTC. This gives the protein CASSPGTGSNYGYTF.

The chain has TRBV19 and TRBJ2-7; D may be TRBD1 (6 bases). This CDR3 is 14 amino acids long. Trimming left V 5 bases short and J 0 bases short, with 11 bases between. CDR1 and CDR2 from the germline V gene are LNHDA and SQIVND (reference sequence). The DNA for the CDR3 is TGTGCCAGTAGTGTACAGGGATACTCCTACGAGCAGTACTTC. This sequence encodes CASSVQGYSYEQYF.

This chain joins TRBV24-1 and TRBJ2-1; 8 nucleotides match TRBD2. Germline V gene lookup returns CDR1 KGHDR and CDR2 SFDVKD. The J segment lost 6 bases and the V segment lost 4 bases, leaving 4 bases of the junction unmatched. CDR3 length: 14 residues. The CDR3 DNA reads TGTGCCACCAGTGAATTAGCGGGACGCAATGAGCAGTTCTTC. It is translated as CATSELAGRNEQFF.

In this sample, this clone turned up once. In DNA form, the CDR3 reads TGTGCCAGTAGTATCGCCTCGACTAACAATGAGCAGTTCTTC. It is translated as CASSIASTNNEQFF. V usage is TRBV19 and J usage is TRBJ2-1; D might be TRBD2 (5 bases). The germline V and J ends were trimmed by 3 bases and 5 bases, with 11 bases remaining between them. The CDR3 totals 14 residues. The V gene's germline CDR1 is LNHDA and CDR2 SQIVND (reference sequence).

V gene TRBV5-8 combines with J gene TRBJ1-3, with D hard to call. The CDR3 spans 17 residues. Deletions cut 1 base from V and 0 bases from J, with 14 bases between. Looked up from germline, CDR1 is SGHTS and CDR2 is YDEGEE. DNA for the CDR3: TGTGCCAGCAGCTTGAGGGCACAAGCGGGCTCTGGAAACACCATATATTTT. This sequence encodes CASSLRAQAGSGNTIYF.

The V and J genes are TRBV5-5 and TRBJ1-5; a weak D match, TRBD1 (5 bases). There are 18 residues in the CDR3. Looked up from germline, CDR1 is SGHKS and CDR2 is YYEKEE (reference sequence). V shed 0 bases and J shed 0 bases, with 16 bases lying between them. In DNA form, the CDR3 reads TGTGCCAGCAGCTTGGGACAGCCCTACAGTTATAGCAATCAGCCCCAGCATTTT. It specifies CASSLGQPYSYSNQPQHF.

This clone was seen once. The V gene is TRBV28, the J gene TRBJ2-7, with D tentatively TRBD2 (5 bases). Germline V CDR1 and CDR2: MDHEN, SYDVKM. The CDR3 sequence is 13 residues long. V gave up 2 bases and J gave up 6 bases, with 11 bases separating them. The chain's CDR3 is CASSLKGGSEQYF. For the CDR3, the DNA is TGTGCCAGCAGTTTAAAAGGAGGTTCCGAGCAGTACTTC.

The chain is built from TRBV9 and TRBJ1-5, with D unclear. CDR3 size: 13 residues. The germline CDR1 and CDR2 sequences are SGDLS and YYNGEE. V lost 0 bases and J 4 bases, leaving 5 bases between the germline ends. The CDR3 sequence is CASSVGENQPQHF. As DNA, the CDR3 is TGTGCCAGCAGCGTAGGGGAGAATCAGCCCCAGCATTTT.

This chain links TRBV4-1 with TRBJ2-1, with 7 bases matching TRBD2. After removal of 1 base from V and 5 bases from J, the junction contained 8 bases not matched to a gene. The germline V gene has CDR1 MGHRA and CDR2 YSYEKL. The CDR3 sequence is 16 residues long. CDR3 in DNA: TGCGCCAGCAGCCAAGCCCGCGGGAGTGTTAACAATGAGCAGTTCTTC. Amino acids: CASSQARGSVNNEQFF.

The CDR3 region has the DNA TGTGCCAGCAGCATTCAAGAGCGAATCGGAACAGATACGCAGTATTTT. Its translation is CASSIQERIGTDTQYF. The chain couples TRBV28 to TRBJ2-3; D call uncertain. Germline V gene lookup returns CDR1 MDHEN and CDR2 SYDVKM. V was pared by 6 bases and J by 3 bases, with 19 bases between. There are 16 residues in the CDR3.

The chain joins TRBV9 to TRBJ2-3; TRBD2 aligns across 11 bases. The CDR3 loop spans 16 amino acids. V lost 4 bases and J lost 4; bases outside the gene matches: 8. In germline, CDR1 is SGDLS, CDR2 YYNGEE. CDR3 bases: TGTGCCAGCAGCCCTGGAGGGACTAGCGGTGCAGATACGCAGTATTTT. This gives the protein CASSPGGTSGADTQYF. Using reference TRBV9 and TRBJ2-3 for the parts outside the CDR3, the full variable domain is DSGVTQTPKHLITATGQRVTLRCSPRSGDLSVYWYQQSLDQGLQFLIQYYNGEERAKGNILERFSAQQFPDLHSELNLSSLELGDSALYFCASSPGGTSGADTQYFGPGTRLTVL.